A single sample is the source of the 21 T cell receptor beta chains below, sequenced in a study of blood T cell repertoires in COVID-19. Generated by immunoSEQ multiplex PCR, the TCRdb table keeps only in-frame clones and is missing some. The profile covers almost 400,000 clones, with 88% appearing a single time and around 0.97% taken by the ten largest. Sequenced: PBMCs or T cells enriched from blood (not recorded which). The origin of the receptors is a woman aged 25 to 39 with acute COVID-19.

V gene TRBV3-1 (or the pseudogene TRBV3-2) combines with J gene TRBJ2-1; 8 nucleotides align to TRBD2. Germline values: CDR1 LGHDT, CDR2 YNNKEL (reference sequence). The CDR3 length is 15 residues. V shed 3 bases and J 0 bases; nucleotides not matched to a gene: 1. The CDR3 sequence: CASSQSGGSYNEQFF. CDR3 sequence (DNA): TGTGCCAGCAGCCAGAGCGGGGGCTCCTACAATGAGCAGTTCTTC.

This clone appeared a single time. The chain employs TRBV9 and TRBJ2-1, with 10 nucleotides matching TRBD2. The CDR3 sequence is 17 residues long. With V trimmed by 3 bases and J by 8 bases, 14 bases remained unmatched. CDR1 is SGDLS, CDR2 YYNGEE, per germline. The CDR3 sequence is CASSAGPAGGPLYEQFF. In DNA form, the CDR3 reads TGTGCCAGCAGCGCAGGCCCAGCGGGGGGGCCCTTGTATGAGCAGTTCTTC.

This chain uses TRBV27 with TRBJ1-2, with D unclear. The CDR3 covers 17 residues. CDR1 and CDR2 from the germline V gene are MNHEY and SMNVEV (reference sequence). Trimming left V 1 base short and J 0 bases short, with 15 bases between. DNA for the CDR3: TGTGCCAGCAGTTTATATGCCGGGGATGGGGCTAACTATGGCTACACCTTC. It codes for CASSLYAGDGANYGYTF.

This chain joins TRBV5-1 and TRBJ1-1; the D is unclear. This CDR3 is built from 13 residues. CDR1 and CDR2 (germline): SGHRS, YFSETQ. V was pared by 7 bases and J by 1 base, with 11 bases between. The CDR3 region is CASRLTANTEAFF. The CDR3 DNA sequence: TGCGCCAGCCGACTTACCGCGAACACTGAAGCTTTCTTT.

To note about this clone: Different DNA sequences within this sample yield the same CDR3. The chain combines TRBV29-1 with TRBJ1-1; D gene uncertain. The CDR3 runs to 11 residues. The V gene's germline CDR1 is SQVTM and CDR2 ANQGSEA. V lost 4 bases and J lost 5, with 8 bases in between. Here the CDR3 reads CSVGGGTEAFF. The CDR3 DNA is TGCAGCGTTGGGGGAGGAACTGAAGCTTTCTTT.

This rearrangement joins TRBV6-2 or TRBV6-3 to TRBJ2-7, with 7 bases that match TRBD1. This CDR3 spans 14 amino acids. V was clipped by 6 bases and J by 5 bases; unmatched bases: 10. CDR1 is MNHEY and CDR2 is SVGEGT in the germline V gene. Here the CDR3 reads CASRYIGQENEQYF. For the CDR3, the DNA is TGTGCCAGCAGATACATCGGACAGGAAAACGAGCAGTACTTC.

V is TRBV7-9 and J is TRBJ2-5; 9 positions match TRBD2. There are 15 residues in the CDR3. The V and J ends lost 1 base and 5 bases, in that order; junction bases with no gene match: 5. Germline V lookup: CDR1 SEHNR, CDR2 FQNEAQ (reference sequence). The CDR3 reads CASSLVRLAAETQYF. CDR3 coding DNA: TGTGCCAGCAGCTTAGTGCGACTAGCGGCGGAGACCCAGTACTTC.

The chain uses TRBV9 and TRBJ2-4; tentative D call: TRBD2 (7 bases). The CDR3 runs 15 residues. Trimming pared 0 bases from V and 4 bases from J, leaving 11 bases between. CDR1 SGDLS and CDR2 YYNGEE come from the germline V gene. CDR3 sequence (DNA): TGTGCCAGCAGCGTAGAGGGGGGGACTAAAAACATTCAGTACTTC. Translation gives CASSVEGGTKNIQYF.

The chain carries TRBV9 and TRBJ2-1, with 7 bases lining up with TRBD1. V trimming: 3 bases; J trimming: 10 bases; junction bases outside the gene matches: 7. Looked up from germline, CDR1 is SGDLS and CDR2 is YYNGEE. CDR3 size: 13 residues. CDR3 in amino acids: CASSEQGQREQFF. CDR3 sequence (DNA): TGTGCCAGCAGCGAACAGGGACAGAGGGAGCAGTTCTTC.

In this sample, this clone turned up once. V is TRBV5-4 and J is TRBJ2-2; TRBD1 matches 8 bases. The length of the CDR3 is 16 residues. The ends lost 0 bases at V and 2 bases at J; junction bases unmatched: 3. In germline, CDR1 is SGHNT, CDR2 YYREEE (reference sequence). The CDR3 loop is CASSLDRGSNTGELFF. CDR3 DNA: TGTGCCAGCAGCTTGGACAGGGGGTCCAACACCGGGGAGCTGTTTTTT.

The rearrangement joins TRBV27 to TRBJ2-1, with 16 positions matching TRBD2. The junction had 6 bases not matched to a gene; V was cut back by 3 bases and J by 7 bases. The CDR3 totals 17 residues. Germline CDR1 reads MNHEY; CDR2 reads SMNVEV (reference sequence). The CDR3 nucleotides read TGTGCCAGCAGTTTCCACGGGACTAGCGGGGGGGTGAATGAGCAGTTCTTC. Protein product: CASSFHGTSGGVNEQFF.

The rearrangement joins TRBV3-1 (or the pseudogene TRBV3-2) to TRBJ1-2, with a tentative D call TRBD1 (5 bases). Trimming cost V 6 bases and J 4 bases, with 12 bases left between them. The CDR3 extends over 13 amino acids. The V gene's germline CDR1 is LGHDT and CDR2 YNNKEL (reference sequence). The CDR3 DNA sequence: TGTGCCAGCAGGACCGGCGGGGGCTATGGCTACACCTTC. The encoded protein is CASRTGGGYGYTF.

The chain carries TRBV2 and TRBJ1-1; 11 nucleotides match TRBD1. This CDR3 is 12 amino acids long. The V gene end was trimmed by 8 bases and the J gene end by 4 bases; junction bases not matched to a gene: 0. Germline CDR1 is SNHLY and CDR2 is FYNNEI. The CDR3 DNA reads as TGTGCCAGCGGGACAGGGGGCACTGAAGCTTTCTTT. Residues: CASGTGGTEAFF.

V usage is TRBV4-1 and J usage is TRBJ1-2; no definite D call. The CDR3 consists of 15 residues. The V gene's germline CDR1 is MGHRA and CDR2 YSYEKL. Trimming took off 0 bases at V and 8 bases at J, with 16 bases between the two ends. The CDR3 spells CASSQDPSGEGGYTF. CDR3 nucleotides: TGCGCCAGCAGCCAAGACCCCAGCGGGGAAGGAGGCTACACCTTC.

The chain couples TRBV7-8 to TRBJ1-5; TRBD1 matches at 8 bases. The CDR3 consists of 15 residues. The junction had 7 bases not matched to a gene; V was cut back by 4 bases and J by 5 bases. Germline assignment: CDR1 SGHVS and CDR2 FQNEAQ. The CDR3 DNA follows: TGTGCCAGCAGCTACGGACAGGGTCGGGATCAGCCCCAGCATTTT. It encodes CASSYGQGRDQPQHF.

CDR3 loop: CASSLETAEEAFF. In nucleotides, the CDR3 is TGTGCCAGCAGCTTAGAAACAGCCGAAGAAGCTTTCTTT. The J gene is TRBJ1-1, the V gene TRBV11-2; the D is unclear. V lost 0 bases and J 8 bases, leaving 10 bases between the germline ends. CDR1 and CDR2 (germline): SGHAT, FQNNGV. The CDR3 sequence is 13 residues long.

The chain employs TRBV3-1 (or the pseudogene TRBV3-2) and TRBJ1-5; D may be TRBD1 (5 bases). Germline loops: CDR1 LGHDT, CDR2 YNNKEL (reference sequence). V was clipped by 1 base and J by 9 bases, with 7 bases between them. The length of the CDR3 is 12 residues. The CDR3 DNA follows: TGTGCCAGCAGCCAAGCCGGGGGGCCCCAGCATTTT. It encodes CASSQAGGPQHF.

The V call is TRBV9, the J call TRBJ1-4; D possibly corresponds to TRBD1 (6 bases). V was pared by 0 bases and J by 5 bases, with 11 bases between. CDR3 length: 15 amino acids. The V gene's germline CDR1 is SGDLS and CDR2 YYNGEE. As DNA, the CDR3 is TGTGCCAGCAGCGTAGGTGTAACAGGGAATGAAAAACTGTTTTTT. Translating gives CASSVGVTGNEKLFF.

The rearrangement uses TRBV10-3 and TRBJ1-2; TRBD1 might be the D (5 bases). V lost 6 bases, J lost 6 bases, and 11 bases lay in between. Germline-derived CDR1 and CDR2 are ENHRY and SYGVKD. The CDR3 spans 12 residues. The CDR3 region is CAISTGSDGYTF. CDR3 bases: TGTGCCATCAGCACAGGTTCCGATGGCTACACCTTC.

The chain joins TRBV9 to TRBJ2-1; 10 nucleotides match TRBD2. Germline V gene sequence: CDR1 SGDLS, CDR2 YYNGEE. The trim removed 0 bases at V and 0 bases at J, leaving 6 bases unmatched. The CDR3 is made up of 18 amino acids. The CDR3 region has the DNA TGTGCCAGCAGCGTAGGGCTAGCGGGGGCCATCTCCTACAATGAGCAGTTCTTC. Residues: CASSVGLAGAISYNEQFF.

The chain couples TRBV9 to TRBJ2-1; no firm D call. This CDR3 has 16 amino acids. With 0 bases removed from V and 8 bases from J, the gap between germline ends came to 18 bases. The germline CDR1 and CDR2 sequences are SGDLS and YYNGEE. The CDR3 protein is CASSVATSVYTYEQFF. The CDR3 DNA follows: TGTGCCAGCAGCGTAGCTACTTCCGTCTATACTTATGAGCAGTTCTTC.